This TCR beta chain was retrieved from a study of blood T cells in healthy people across ages. It was with a sample-barcoded 5' primer and a J-beta primer mix that a second PCR of about 7 to 12 cycles was run. TCRdb re-called the 5' RACE reads with MiXCR, one entry per CDR3 protein. The table shows a few hundred thousand distinct CDR3 sequences, with roughly 29% occurring only once. The sample holds a few counts of this clonotype. Sequenced sample: blood. This clonotype was obtained from a woman between 65 and 79 years old in good health.

The CDR3 spells CSAASPGLGKGETQYF. CDR3 in DNA: TGCAGTGCTGCTTCACCGGGACTAGGAAAGGGAGAGACCCAGTACTTC. The chain recombines TRBV20-1 with TRBJ2-5, with TRBD2 matching 8 bases. The CDR3 covers 16 residues. Germline CDR1 DFQATT, CDR2 SNEGSKA (reference sequence). The junction had 15 bases not matched to a gene; V was cut back by 5 bases and J by 4 bases.